The 11 T cell receptor beta chains reported below all come from one sample, sequenced in a study of blood T cell repertoires in COVID-19. Produced via immunoSEQ multiplex PCR; TCRdb's table is partial and in-frame only. The repertoire holds roughly 220,000 clones, with roughly 85% as singletons. Sequenced: PBMCs or T cells enriched from blood (not recorded which). These receptors were taken from a woman aged 40 to 49 with acute COVID-19.

CDR3: CASSPLFQGGYGYTF. For the CDR3, the DNA is TGTGCCAGCAGCCCACTTTTCCAGGGAGGCTATGGCTACACCTTC. The chain employs TRBV7-8 and TRBJ1-2; D may be TRBD1 (5 bases). CDR1 is SGHVS and CDR2 is FQNEAQ in the germline V gene. The CDR3 totals 15 residues. V was cut by 5 bases and J by 4 bases, with 17 bases left in between.

The V gene is TRBV2, the J gene TRBJ1-6; no clear D. Germline loops: CDR1 SNHLY, CDR2 FYNNEI. This CDR3 is 15 amino acids long. The V end lost 4 bases, the J end lost 4 bases, and 11 bases lay between the germline ends. The CDR3 reads CASSGRREYNSPLHF. CDR3 sequence (DNA): TGTGCCAGCAGTGGGCGGCGAGAATATAATTCACCCCTCCACTTT.

This chain uses TRBV6-5 with TRBJ1-6; 8 bases agree with TRBD1. The germline CDR1 and CDR2 sequences are MNHEY and SVGAGI. Germline trimming cut 1 base from V and 10 bases from J; bases unmatched to any gene: 9. This CDR3 comprises 16 residues. The CDR3 loop reads CASSYYVGQGRSPLHF. The CDR3 bases are TGTGCCAGCAGTTACTATGTTGGACAGGGCAGGTCACCCCTCCACTTT.

The count of this clone is one. The chain is built from TRBV6-6 and TRBJ1-2; 9 bases match TRBD1. The ends lost 6 bases at V and 7 bases at J; junction bases unmatched: 9. Germline CDR1 reads MNHNY; CDR2 reads SVGAGI (reference sequence). The CDR3 runs 14 residues. The CDR3 region is CASRPTGTGFGYTF. The CDR3 nucleotides are TGTGCCAGCAGGCCCACCGGGACAGGGTTTGGCTACACCTTC.

The J gene is TRBJ2-3, the V gene TRBV14; 13 nucleotides line up with TRBD2. Per germline, CDR1 SGHDN and CDR2 FVKESK. This CDR3 is 17 amino acids long. V was clipped by 3 bases and J by 4 bases; unmatched bases: 7. CDR3 protein: CASSQRGLAGPADTQYF. The CDR3 DNA reads TGTGCCAGCAGCCAGCGGGGACTAGCGGGGCCCGCAGATACGCAGTATTTT.

The gene calls are TRBV18 and TRBJ2-2; the D is unclear. Germline-derived CDR1 and CDR2 are KGHSH and LQKENI. The CDR3 totals 12 residues. V lost 2 bases to trimming and J lost 7 bases, with 5 bases between them. The CDR3 DNA reads TGTGCCAGCTCACCATCCAACGGGGAGCTGTTTTTT. This translates into CASSPSNGELFF.

J is TRBJ2-2 and V is TRBV29-1, with unresolved D. The CDR3 is 10 amino acids. V dropped 5 bases and J dropped 6 bases, with 4 bases sitting between them. Germline CDR1 reads SQVTM; CDR2 reads ANQGSEA. The CDR3 DNA sequence: TGCAGCGTTCAGTCCGGGGAGCTGTTTTTT. Protein: CSVQSGELFF.

This clone is a singleton in its sample. This rearrangement joins TRBV15 to TRBJ1-4; TRBD1 matches at 7 bases. J was trimmed by 5 bases and V by 0 bases; bases with no gene match: 9. In germline, CDR1 is LNHNV, CDR2 YYDKDF (reference sequence). The CDR3 length is 17 residues. CDR3 protein: CATSREAPGQINEKLFF. The CDR3 nucleotides read TGTGCCACCAGCAGAGAGGCGCCGGGACAGATCAATGAAAAACTGTTTTTT.

This clone was counted only a few times. The chain uses TRBV6-1 and TRBJ1-4; TRBD1 matches 7 bases. CDR3 length equals 16 residues. CDR1 is MNHNS, CDR2 SASEGT, per germline. V lost 2 bases to trimming and J lost 8 bases; unmatched junction nucleotides: 11. The CDR3 reads CASSERRDSRPEKLFF. CDR3 in DNA: TGTGCCAGCAGTGAACGACGGGACAGCCGACCCGAAAAACTGTTTTTT.

The chain couples TRBV6-5 to TRBJ1-1, with no clear D. The V gene's germline CDR1 is MNHEY and CDR2 SVGAGI. The ends were cut back, 8 bases at V and 1 base at J, with 11 bases in the middle. The CDR3 has 13 amino acids. CDR3 in amino acids: CASEVKKNTEAFF. CDR3 in DNA: TGTGCCAGCGAGGTAAAGAAGAACACTGAAGCTTTCTTT.

The chain uses TRBV6-2 or TRBV6-3 and TRBJ1-2; TRBD1 is a possible D gene (6 bases). V was clipped by 1 base and J by 6 bases, with 12 bases between them. In germline, CDR1 is MNHEY, CDR2 SVGEGT. This CDR3 has 14 residues. The CDR3, as DNA: TGTGCCAGCAGTTACTTTGGGCAGGGGAATGGCTACACCTTC. Its translation is CASSYFGQGNGYTF.